The rows below give T cell receptor beta chains drawn from one sample of a study of cytomegalovirus exposure and HLA in healthy donors. Repertoires were generated with immunoSEQ multiplex PCR, while TCRdb's copy carries only in-frame clones and drops some. The sample lists about 160,000 clones, around 76% occurring once. The sample was PBMCs. The source of these receptors is a man aged 35 to 55 in good health and CMV-seropositive. Each CDR3 is given with its conserved first and last residue. D genes are given only for firm matches. Some rows have no size entry. The others give once, few or many, or a class for an expanded clone.

d_call	clone_size	v_call	cdr3_length	j_call	cdr3_aa	cdr3_nt
-	-	TRBV6-5	13	TRBJ2-7	CASSMAPAYEQYF	TGTGCCAGCAGTATGGCCCCCGCCTACGAGCAGTACTTC
-	-	TRBV4-2	14	TRBJ1-6	CASSQETGNSPLHF	TGTGCCAGCAGCCAAGAAACAGGGAATTCACCCCTCCACTTT
-	-	TRBV2	14	TRBJ1-6	CARNEGGRDSPLHF	TGTGCCAGAAATGAGGGAGGCCGGGATTCACCCCTCCACTTT
-	-	TRBV4-3	15	TRBJ1-3	CASSPRGTAGNTIYF	TGCGCCAGCAGCCCCCGGGGGACGGCTGGAAACACCATATATTTT
-	few	TRBV4-3	15	TRBJ2-1	CASSQDLIAYNEQFF	TGCGCCAGCAGCCAAGATCTAATAGCCTACAATGAGCAGTTCTTC
TRBD1	-	TRBV30	15	TRBJ1-1	CAWSYPGQGISEAFF	TGTGCCTGGAGTTACCCGGGACAGGGGATTTCTGAAGCTTTCTTT
-	-	TRBV5-1	17	TRBJ2-3	CASSRGGAALSTDTQYF	TGCGCCAGCAGCCGTGGCGGGGCGGCCCTTAGCACAGATACGCAGTATTTT
TRBD2	-	TRBV5-1	17	TRBJ2-3	CASSSSASGGRADTQYF	TGCGCCAGCAGCTCCTCGGCTAGCGGGGGGAGAGCAGATACGCAGTATTTT
-	-	TRBV19	14	TRBJ2-7	CASSSQVGPHEQYF	TGTGCCAGTAGTTCGCAAGTGGGGCCGCACGAGCAGTACTTC
TRBD2	-	TRBV7-3	15	TRBJ2-3	CASSLGGARTDTQYF	TGTGCCAGCAGCCTCGGGGGGGCACGCACAGATACGCAGTATTTT
-	-	TRBV7-2	15	TRBJ1-2	CASSAQQGGNYGYTF	TGTGCCAGCAGCGCGCAACAGGGAGGGAACTATGGCTACACCTTC
-	once	TRBV4-2	16	TRBJ1-2	CASRQEQGLSNYGYTF	TGTGCCAGCAGACAGGAACAGGGTCTCTCTAACTATGGCTACACCTTC
TRBD1	-	TRBV5-1	15	TRBJ2-5	CASSITGTVQETQYF	TGCGCCAGCAGCATAACCGGGACAGTTCAAGAGACCCAGTACTTC
-	-	TRBV7-3	14	TRBJ2-1	CASSFSSTYNEQFF	TGTGCCAGCAGCTTTTCTAGCACCTACAATGAGCAGTTCTTC
-	few	TRBV15	16	TRBJ1-6	CATSRVVWQDVAPLHF	TGTGCCACCAGCAGAGTGGTCTGGCAGGATGTTGCGCCCCTCCACTTT
TRBD2	once	TRBV5-1	15	TRBJ2-2	CASSLNGGATGELFF	TGCGCCAGCAGCTTGAACGGGGGGGCCACCGGGGAGCTGTTTTTT
-	-	TRBV11-1	14	TRBJ1-1	CASSLKGENTEAFF	TGTGCCAGCAGCTTAAAGGGGGAGAACACTGAAGCTTTCTTT
-	-	TRBV10-3	13	TRBJ1-5	CAISGGADQPQHF	TGTGCCATCAGTGGGGGCGCGGATCAGCCCCAGCATTTT
-	-	TRBV7-2	17	TRBJ2-3	CASSFRSGVGGTDTQYF	TGTGCCAGCAGCTTCCGGTCAGGGGTGGGGGGCACAGATACGCAGTATTTT
-	-	TRBV6-5	13	TRBJ1-5	CASSYVGGQPQHF	TGTGCCAGCAGTTACGTAGGGGGTCAGCCCCAGCATTTT
-	-	TRBV6-6	13	TRBJ2-3	CASSYSSRDTQYF	TGTGCCAGCAGTTACTCCAGTCGAGATACGCAGTATTTT
TRBD1	-	TRBV6-5	15	TRBJ1-2	CASGQGILEVYGYTF	TGTGCCAGCGGACAGGGGATTCTAGAGGTCTATGGCTACACCTTC
-	once	TRBV29-1	13	TRBJ1-1	CSVWGLKNTEAFF	TGCAGCGTTTGGGGCCTGAAGAACACTGAAGCTTTCTTT
-	-	TRBV5-1	13	TRBJ1-1	CASFREGGTEAFF	TGCGCCAGCTTCCGTGAAGGGGGCACTGAAGCTTTCTTT
-	once	TRBV7-9	13	TRBJ1-2	CSSSLGTRYGYTF	TGTTCCAGCAGCTTAGGGACAAGGTATGGCTACACCTTC
TRBD1	few	TRBV7-9	13	TRBJ2-3	CASSPGQGLTQYF	TGTGCCAGCAGCCCGGGACAGGGTCTTACGCAGTATTTT
-	-	TRBV6-5	16	TRBJ1-6	CASSYPAKTGNSPLHF	TGTGCCAGCAGTTACCCCGCGAAAACAGGGAATTCACCCCTCCACTTT
-	-	TRBV19	15	TRBJ1-5	CASSISGLSNQPQHF	TGTGCCAGTAGTATTTCAGGCCTTAGCAATCAGCCCCAGCATTTT
-	-	TRBV15	15	TRBJ1-6	CATSRDIQGRSPLHF	TGTGCCACCAGCAGAGATATACAGGGCCGGTCACCCCTCCACTTT
TRBD1	-	TRBV27	16	TRBJ2-7	CASSPMGQGAAYEQYF	TGTGCCAGCAGTCCGATGGGGCAGGGGGCCGCCTACGAGCAGTACTTC
TRBD1	-	TRBV5-1	12	TRBJ1-1	CASRTGGTEAFF	TGCGCCAGTCGGACAGGCGGGACTGAAGCTTTCTTT
-	once	TRBV4-2	16	TRBJ1-2	CASSQAVRDTDYGYTF	TGTGCCAGCAGCCAAGCGGTCCGGGACACGGACTATGGCTACACCTTC
-	once	TRBV4-3	15	TRBJ1-5	CASSQDGGSNQPQHF	TGCGCCAGCAGCCAAGATGGAGGTAGCAATCAGCCCCAGCATTTT
-	-	TRBV7-9	14	TRBJ2-7	CASSLAGLPYEQYF	TGTGCCAGCAGCTTAGCGGGACTTCCCTACGAGCAGTACTTC
TRBD1	-	TRBV5-4	16	TRBJ1-2	CASSLDGGTGGYGYTF	TGTGCCAGCAGCTTGGACGGTGGGACAGGGGGGTATGGCTACACCTTC
TRBD1	-	TRBV29-1	14	TRBJ2-7	CSVADQGASYEQYF	TGCAGCGTGGCGGATCAGGGGGCATCTTACGAGCAGTACTTC
TRBD1	few	TRBV30	15	TRBJ1-1	CAWRGSRGRRTEAFF	TGTGCCTGGAGGGGGAGCAGGGGGCGGAGGACTGAAGCTTTCTTT
TRBD1	once	TRBV18	14	TRBJ1-6	CASSLDRANSPLHF	TGTGCCAGCTCTCTCGACAGGGCCAATTCACCCCTCCACTTT
TRBD2	-	TRBV4-2	17	TRBJ2-1	CASSQAPAGGLYNEQFF	TGTGCCAGCAGCCAAGCCCCAGCGGGGGGCCTCTACAATGAGCAGTTCTTC
-	few	TRBV5-4	12	TRBJ1-4	CASSLPNEKLFF	TGTGCCAGCAGCTTGCCAAATGAAAAACTGTTTTTT
TRBD1	many	TRBV7-9	13	TRBJ1-2	CASSLGTGGGYTF	TGTGCCAGCAGCCTAGGGACAGGGGGAGGCTACACCTTC
TRBD1	-	TRBV5-6	17	TRBJ1-6	CASSLAGTGVSNSPLHF	TGTGCCAGCAGCTTGGCGGGGACAGGGGTGAGTAATTCACCCCTCCACTTT
TRBD1	-	TRBV2	17	TRBJ1-2	CASLGPGQGYINYGYTF	TGTGCCAGCTTAGGACCGGGACAGGGGTATATTAACTATGGCTACACCTTC
TRBD2	-	TRBV27	16	TRBJ2-7	CASRLAGAASSYEQYF	TGTGCCAGCAGACTAGCGGGGGCCGCGAGCTCCTACGAGCAGTACTTC
-	-	TRBV19	14	TRBJ2-3	CASSLWGSTDTQYF	TGTGCCAGTAGTTTATGGGGCAGCACAGATACGCAGTATTTT
TRBD1	-	TRBV7-9	17	TRBJ1-4	CASSSPMGTVRSEKLFF	TGTGCCAGCAGCTCCCCCATGGGGACAGTCAGAAGTGAAAAACTGTTTTTT
TRBD2	-	TRBV6-6	16	TRBJ2-1	CASSSLAGGPYNEQFF	TGTGCCAGCAGTTCCCTAGCGGGGGGGCCTTATAATGAGCAGTTCTTC
TRBD2	-	TRBV5-1	15	TRBJ2-5	CASSRGTSGQETQYF	TGCGCCAGCAGCCGAGGGACTAGCGGTCAAGAGACCCAGTACTTC
TRBD1	few	TRBV9	15	TRBJ2-1	CASSVETGWNNEQFF	TGTGCCAGCAGCGTAGAGACAGGGTGGAACAATGAGCAGTTCTTC
TRBD2	-	TRBV7-9	17	TRBJ2-3	CASSGGTSGGNWDTQYF	TGTGCCAGCAGCGGCGGGACTAGCGGGGGGAATTGGGATACGCAGTATTTT
-	-	TRBV5-4	16	TRBJ2-5	CASSLWDMAEQETQYF	TGTGCCAGCAGCTTGTGGGACATGGCTGAACAAGAGACCCAGTACTTC
-	-	TRBV19	15	TRBJ2-4	CASSTAGAAKNIQYF	TGTGCCAGTAGTACCGCGGGTGCAGCCAAAAACATTCAGTACTTC
-	-	TRBV5-1	17	TRBJ1-6	CASSLLGEGRANSPLHF	TGCGCCAGCAGCCTTTTGGGAGAAGGGCGGGCTAATTCACCCCTCCACTTT